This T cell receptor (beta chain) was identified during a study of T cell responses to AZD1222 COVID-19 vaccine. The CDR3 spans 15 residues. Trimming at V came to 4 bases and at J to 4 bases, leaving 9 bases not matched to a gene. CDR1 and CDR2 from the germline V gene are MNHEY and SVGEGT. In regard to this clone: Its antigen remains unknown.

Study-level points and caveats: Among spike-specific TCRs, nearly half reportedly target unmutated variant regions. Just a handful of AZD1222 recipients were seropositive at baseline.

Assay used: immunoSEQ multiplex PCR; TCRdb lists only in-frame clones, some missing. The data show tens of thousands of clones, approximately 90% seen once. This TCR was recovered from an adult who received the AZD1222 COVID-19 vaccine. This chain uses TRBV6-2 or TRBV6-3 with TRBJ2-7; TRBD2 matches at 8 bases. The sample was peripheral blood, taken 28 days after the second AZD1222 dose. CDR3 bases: TGTGCCAGCAGTTTTGCCGGGACTAGATTATACGAGCAGTACTTC. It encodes CASSFAGTRLYEQYF.